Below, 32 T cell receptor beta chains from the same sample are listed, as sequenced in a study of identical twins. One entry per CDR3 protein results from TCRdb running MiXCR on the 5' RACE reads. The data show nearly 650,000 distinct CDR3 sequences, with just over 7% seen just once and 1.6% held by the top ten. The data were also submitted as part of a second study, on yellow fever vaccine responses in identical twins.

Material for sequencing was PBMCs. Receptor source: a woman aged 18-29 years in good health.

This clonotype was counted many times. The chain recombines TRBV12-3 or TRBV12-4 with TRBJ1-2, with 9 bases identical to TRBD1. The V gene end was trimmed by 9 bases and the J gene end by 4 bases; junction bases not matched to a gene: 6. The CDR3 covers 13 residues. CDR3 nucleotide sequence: TGTGCCAGTCACAGGGGGCTCGGCTATGGCTACACCTTC. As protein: CASHRGLGYGYTF.

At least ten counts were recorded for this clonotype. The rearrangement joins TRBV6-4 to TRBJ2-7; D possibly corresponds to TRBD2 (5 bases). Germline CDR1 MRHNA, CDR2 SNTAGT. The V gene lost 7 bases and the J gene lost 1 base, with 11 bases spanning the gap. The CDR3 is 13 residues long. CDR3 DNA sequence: TGTGCCAGCATTATCGGGAATTCCTACGAGCAGTACTTC. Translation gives CASIIGNSYEQYF.

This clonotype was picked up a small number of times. CDR3 amino acids: CASSLGRRVIAGDEQYF. The CDR3 coding sequence is TGTGCCAGCAGCTTAGGGCGCCGGGTAATAGCGGGAGACGAGCAGTACTTC. This chain links TRBV7-8 with TRBJ2-7; 9 bases agree with TRBD2. Germline CDR1 is SGHVS and CDR2 is FQNEAQ. This CDR3 region has 17 residues. V lost 1 base to trimming and J lost 5 bases; unmatched junction nucleotides: 12.

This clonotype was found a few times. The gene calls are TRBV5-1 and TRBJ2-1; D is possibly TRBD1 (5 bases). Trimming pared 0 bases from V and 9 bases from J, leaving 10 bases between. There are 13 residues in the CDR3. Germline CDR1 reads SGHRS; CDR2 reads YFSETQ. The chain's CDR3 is CASSLEGPGEQFF. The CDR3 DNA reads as TGCGCCAGCAGCTTGGAGGGGCCCGGTGAGCAGTTCTTC. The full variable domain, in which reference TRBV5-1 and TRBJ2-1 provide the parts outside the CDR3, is KAGVTQTPRYLIKTRGQQVTLSCSPISGHRSVSWYQQTPGQGLQFLFEYFSETQRNKGNFPGRFSGRQFSNSRSEMNVSTLELGDSALYLCASSLEGPGEQFFGPGTRLTVL.

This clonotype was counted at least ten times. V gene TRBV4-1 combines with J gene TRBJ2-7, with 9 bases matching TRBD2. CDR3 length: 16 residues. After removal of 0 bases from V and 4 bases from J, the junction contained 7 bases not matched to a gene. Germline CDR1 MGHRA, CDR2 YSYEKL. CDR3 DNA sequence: TGCGCCAGCAGCCAAGATCTGGCGGGAGGGTATTACGAGCAGTACTTC. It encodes CASSQDLAGGYYEQYF.

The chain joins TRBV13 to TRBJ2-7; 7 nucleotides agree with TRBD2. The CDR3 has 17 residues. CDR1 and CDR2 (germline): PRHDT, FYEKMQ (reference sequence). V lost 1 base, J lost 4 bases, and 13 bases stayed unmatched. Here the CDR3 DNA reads TGTGCCAGCAGCTTAGTGGGCGGGAGTCCTGGAAGGTACGAGCAGTACTTC. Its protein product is CASSLVGGSPGRYEQYF.

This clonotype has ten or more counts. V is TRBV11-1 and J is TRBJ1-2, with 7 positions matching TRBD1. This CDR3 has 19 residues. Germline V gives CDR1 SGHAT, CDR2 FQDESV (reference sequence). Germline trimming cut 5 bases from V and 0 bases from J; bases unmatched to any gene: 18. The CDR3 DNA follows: TGTGCCAGCAGCCTCCGCGGACAGGCGCCGATAAAAGCTAACTATGGCTACACCTTC. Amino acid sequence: CASSLRGQAPIKANYGYTF.

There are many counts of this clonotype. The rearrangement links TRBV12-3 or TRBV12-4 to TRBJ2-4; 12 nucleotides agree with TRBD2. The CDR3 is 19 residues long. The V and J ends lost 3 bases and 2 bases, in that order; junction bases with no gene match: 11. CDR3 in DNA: TGTGCCAGCAGTTTCGGACAGACTAGCGGGAGAACATCCAAAAACATTCAGTACTTC. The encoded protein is CASSFGQTSGRTSKNIQYF.

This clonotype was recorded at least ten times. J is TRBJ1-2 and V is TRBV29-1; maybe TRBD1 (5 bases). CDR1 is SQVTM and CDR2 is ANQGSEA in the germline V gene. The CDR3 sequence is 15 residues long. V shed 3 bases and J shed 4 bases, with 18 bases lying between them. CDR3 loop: CSVESVGRVGYGYTF. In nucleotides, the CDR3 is TGCAGCGTTGAGTCCGTGGGCAGGGTTGGCTATGGCTACACCTTC.

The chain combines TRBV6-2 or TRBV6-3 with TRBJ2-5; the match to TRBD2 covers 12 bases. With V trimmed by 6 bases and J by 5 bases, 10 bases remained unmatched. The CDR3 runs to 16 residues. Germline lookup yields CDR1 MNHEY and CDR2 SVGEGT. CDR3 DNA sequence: TGTGCCAGCAGAACCCACCGGACTAGCGGGGCGGAGACCCAGTACTTC. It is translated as CASRTHRTSGAETQYF.

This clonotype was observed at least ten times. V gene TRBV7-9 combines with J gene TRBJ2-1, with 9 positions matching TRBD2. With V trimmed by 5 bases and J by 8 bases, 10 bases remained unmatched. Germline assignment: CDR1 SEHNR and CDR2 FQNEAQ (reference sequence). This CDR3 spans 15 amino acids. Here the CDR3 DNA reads TGTGCCAGCAGCCCGTATAGCGGGGGAGGCGATGAGCAGTTCTTC. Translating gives CASSPYSGGGDEQFF.

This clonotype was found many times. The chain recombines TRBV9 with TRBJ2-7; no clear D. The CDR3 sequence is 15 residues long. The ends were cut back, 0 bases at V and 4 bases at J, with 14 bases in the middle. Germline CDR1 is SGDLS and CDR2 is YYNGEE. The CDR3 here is CASSVEPRSWYEQYF. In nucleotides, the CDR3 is TGTGCCAGCAGCGTAGAGCCGCGGAGTTGGTACGAGCAGTACTTC.

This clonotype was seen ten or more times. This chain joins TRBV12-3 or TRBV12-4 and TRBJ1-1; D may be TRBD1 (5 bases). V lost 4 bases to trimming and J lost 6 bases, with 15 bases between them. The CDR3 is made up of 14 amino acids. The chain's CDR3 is CASSSRTGGAEAFF. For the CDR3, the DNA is TGTGCCAGCAGTTCCCGGACGGGGGGGGCTGAAGCTTTCTTT.

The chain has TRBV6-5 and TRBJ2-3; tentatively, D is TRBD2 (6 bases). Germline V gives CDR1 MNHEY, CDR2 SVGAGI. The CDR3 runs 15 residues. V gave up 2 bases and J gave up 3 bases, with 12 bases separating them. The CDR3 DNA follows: TGTGCCAGCAGTTACAAGGCAGGGAGGACAGATACGCAGTATTTT. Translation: CASSYKAGRTDTQYF.

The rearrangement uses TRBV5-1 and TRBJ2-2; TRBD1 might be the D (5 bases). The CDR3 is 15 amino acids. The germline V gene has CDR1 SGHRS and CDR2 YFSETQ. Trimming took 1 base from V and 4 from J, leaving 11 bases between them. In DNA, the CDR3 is TGCGCCAGCAGCTTGACAGGATCATTCACCGGGGAGCTGTTTTTT. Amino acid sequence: CASSLTGSFTGELFF.

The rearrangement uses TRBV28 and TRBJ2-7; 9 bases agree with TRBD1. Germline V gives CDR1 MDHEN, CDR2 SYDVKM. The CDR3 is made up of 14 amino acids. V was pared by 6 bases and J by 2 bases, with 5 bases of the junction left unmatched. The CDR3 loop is CASRTGGKTYEQYF. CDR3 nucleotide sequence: TGTGCCAGCAGGACAGGGGGGAAGACCTACGAGCAGTACTTC.

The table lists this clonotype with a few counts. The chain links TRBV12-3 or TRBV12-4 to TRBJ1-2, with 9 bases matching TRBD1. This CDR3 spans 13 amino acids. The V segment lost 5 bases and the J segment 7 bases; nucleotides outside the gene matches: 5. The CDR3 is CASSEQGALGYTF. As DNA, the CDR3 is TGTGCCAGCAGTGAACAGGGGGCGCTTGGCTACACCTTC.

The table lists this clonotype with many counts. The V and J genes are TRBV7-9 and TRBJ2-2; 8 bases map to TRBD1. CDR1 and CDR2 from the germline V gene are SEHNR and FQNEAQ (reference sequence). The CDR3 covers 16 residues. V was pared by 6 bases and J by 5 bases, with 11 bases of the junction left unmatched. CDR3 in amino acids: CASSPNSDRATGELFF. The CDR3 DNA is TGTGCCAGCAGTCCAAACTCGGACAGGGCGACCGGGGAGCTGTTTTTT. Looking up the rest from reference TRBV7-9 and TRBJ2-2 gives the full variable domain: DTGVSQNPRHKITKRGQNVTFRCDPISEHNRLYWYRQTLGQGPEFLTYFQNEAQLEKSRLLSDRFSAERPKGSFSTLEIQRTEQGDSAMYLCASSPNSDRATGELFFGEGSRLTVL.

CDR3 coding DNA: TGTGCCAGCAGCTCGGTGTGGGGGAACAATGAGCAGTTCTTC. Encoded protein: CASSSVWGNNEQFF. V usage is TRBV7-8 and J usage is TRBJ2-1; D possibly matches TRBD1 or TRBD2 (5 bases each). This CDR3 region has 14 residues. Germline V CDR1 and CDR2: SGHVS, FQNEAQ. V was cut by 4 bases and J by 5 bases, with 12 bases left in between.

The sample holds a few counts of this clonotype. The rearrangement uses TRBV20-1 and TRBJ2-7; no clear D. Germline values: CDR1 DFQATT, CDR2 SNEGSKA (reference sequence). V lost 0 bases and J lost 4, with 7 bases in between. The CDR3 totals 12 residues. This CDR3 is CSAREGPYEQYF. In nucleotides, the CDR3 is TGCAGTGCTAGAGAGGGTCCGTACGAGCAGTACTTC.

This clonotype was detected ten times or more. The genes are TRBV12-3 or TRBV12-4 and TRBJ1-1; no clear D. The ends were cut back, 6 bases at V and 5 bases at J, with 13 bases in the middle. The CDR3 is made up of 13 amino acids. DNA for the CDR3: TGTGCCAGCAGCCTTATTGGGGTTACTGAAGCTTTCTTT. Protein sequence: CASSLIGVTEAFF.

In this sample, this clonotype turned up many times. The CDR3 nucleotides read TGTGCCACCAGCGCCCAGGGGGCCGGCAATCAGCCCCAGCATTTT. Translating gives CATSAQGAGNQPQHF. The chain is built from TRBV15 and TRBJ1-5; 8 bases map to TRBD1. Germline CDR1 and CDR2: LNHNV and YYDKDF (reference sequence). Germline trimming cut 5 bases from V and 2 bases from J; bases unmatched to any gene: 5. CDR3 size: 15 residues. The entire variable domain, with the rest obtained from reference TRBV15 and TRBJ1-5, is as follows: DAMVIQNPRYQVTQFGKPVTLSCSQTLNHNVMYWYQQKSSQAPKLLFHYYDKDFNNEADTPDNFQSRRPNTSFCFLDIRSPGLGDTAMYLCATSAQGAGNQPQHFGDGTRLSIL.

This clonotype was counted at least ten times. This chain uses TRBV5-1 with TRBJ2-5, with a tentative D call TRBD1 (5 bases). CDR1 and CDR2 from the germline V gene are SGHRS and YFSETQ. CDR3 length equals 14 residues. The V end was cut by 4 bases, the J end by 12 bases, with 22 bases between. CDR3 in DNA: TGCGCCAGCAGCACCGGACAACCTCAAGAGCTGAAGTACTTC. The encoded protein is CASSTGQPQELKYF.

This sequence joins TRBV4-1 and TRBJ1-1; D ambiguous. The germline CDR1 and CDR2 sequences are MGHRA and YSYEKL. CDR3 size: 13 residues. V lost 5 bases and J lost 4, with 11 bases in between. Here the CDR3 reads CASSYRAGTEAFF. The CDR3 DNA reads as TGCGCCAGCAGCTATAGGGCGGGCACTGAAGCTTTCTTT.

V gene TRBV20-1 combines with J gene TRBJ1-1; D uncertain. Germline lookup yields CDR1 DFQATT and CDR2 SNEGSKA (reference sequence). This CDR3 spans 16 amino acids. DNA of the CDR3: TGCTGCGCTAGAGATCTACGGGCGGTTGTGAACACTGAAGCTTTCTTT. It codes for CCARDLRAVVNTEAFF.

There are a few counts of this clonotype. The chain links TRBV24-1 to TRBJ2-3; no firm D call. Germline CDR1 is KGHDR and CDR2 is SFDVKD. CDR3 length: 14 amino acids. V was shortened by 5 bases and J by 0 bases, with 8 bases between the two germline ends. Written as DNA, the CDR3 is TGTGCCACCAGTGGGTCAGCGAGCACAGATACGCAGTATTTT. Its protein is CATSGSASTDTQYF.

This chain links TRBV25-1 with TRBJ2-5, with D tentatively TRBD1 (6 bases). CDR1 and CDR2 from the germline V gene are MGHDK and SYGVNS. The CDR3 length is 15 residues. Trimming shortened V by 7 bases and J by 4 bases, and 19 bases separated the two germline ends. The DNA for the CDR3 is TGTGCCAGCACCACTATGACAGGATGGGGAGAGACCCAGTACTTC. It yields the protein CASTTMTGWGETQYF.

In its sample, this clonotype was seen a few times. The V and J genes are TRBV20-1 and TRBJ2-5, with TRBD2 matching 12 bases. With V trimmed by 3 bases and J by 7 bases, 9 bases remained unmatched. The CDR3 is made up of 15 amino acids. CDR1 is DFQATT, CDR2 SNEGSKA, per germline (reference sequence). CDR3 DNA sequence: TGCAGTGCTAGTCCTAGCGGGGGGGGCGTTTTGACCCAGTACTTC. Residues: CSASPSGGGVLTQYF.

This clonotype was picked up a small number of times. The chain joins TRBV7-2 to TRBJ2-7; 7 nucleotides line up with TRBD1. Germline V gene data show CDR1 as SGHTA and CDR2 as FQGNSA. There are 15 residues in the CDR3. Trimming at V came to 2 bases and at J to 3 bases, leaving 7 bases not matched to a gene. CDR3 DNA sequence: TGTGCCAGCAGCTTATCGGGACAGACCTTCTACGAGCAGTACTTC. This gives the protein CASSLSGQTFYEQYF.

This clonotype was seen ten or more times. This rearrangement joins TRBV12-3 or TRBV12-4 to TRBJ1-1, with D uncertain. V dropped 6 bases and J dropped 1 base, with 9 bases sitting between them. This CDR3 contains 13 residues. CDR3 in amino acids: CASSFSGNTEAFF. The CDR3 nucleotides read TGTGCCAGCAGCTTTTCAGGGAACACTGAAGCTTTCTTT.

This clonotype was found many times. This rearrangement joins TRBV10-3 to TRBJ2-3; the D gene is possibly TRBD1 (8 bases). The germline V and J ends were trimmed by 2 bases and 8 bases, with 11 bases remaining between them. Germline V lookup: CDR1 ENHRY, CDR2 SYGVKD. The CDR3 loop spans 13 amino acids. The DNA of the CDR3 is TGTGCCATCAGTGAGACAGGGGGGGGTACGCAGTATTTT. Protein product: CAISETGGGTQYF.

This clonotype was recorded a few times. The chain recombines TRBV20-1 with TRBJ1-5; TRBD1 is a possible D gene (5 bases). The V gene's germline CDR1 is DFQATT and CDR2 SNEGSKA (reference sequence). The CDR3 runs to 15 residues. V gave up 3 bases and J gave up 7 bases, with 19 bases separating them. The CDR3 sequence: CSARGGMAGGQPQHF. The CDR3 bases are TGCAGTGCTAGGGGGGGGATGGCAGGAGGCCAGCCCCAGCATTTT.